This T cell receptor (beta chain) appears in the sequencing data of a study of shared clonotypes between healthy human individuals. Profiled with immunoSEQ multiplex PCR; TCRdb holds only in-frame clones, not every one. Of 300,000 to 400,000 clones in the sample, around 79% are singletons; the top ten hold more than 9%. The CDR3 covers 19 residues. Trimming left V 5 bases short and J 0 bases short, with 25 bases between. Germline CDR1 LNHDA, CDR2 SQIVND (reference sequence). Sequencing used memory CD4+ T cells sorted from blood. Subset given: CD45RA-negative fraction. J is TRBJ1-1 and V is TRBV19; D gene unclear. This clonotype originated in a man aged 25-45 years in good health. The CDR3 region is CASSEAVVGLTIMNTEAFF. CDR3 coding DNA: TGTGCCAGTAGTGAAGCTGTGGTAGGATTAACGATCATGAACACTGAAGCTTTCTTT.